A selection of T cell receptor beta chains follows, all from one sample in a study of CXCR3-negative and CXCR3-positive naive CD8 T cells. TCRdb re-called the 5' RACE reads; every CDR3 protein appears as one record, without DNA. Here the sample table reports around 81,000 distinct CDR3 sequences. The sequenced material came from naive CXCR3- CD8+ T cells from blood. These receptors came from a human donor in good health. Some clones in this sample may be carry-over from other donors' samples. Each CDR3 is given with its conserved first and last residue. Fields, in order: J gene, V gene, CDR3 protein.

j_call: TRBJ2-7
v_call: TRBV30
cdr3_aa: CAWARGATYEQYF

j_call: TRBJ2-7
v_call: TRBV28
cdr3_aa: CASSLSMRDSTSYEQYF

j_call: TRBJ2-7
v_call: TRBV5-1
cdr3_aa: CASSLSILAGQAPREQYF

j_call: TRBJ2-1
v_call: TRBV10-3
cdr3_aa: CAIAGTSGTNEQFF

j_call: TRBJ2-7
v_call: TRBV5-1
cdr3_aa: CASSSTGKNEQYF

j_call: TRBJ2-7
v_call: TRBV15
cdr3_aa: CATSRIQGSTYEQYF

j_call: TRBJ2-7
v_call: TRBV4-1
cdr3_aa: CASRPGGLAGHEQYF

j_call: TRBJ2-1
v_call: TRBV7-9
cdr3_aa: CASSPPSGTPYNEQFF

j_call: TRBJ2-7
v_call: TRBV5-5
cdr3_aa: CASSLAGAWNSEQYF

j_call: TRBJ1-6
v_call: TRBV21-1
cdr3_aa: CASSKGGDSDSPLHF

j_call: TRBJ2-1
v_call: TRBV29-1
cdr3_aa: CSVPAGGLSLYNEQFF

j_call: TRBJ2-7
v_call: TRBV29-1
cdr3_aa: CSVEDPRGEIYEQYF

j_call: TRBJ2-7
v_call: TRBV29-1
cdr3_aa: CSVAGESSYEQYF

j_call: TRBJ2-1
v_call: TRBV4-3
cdr3_aa: CASSQDRGLAGGPDNEQFF

j_call: TRBJ2-7
v_call: TRBV3-1
cdr3_aa: CASSQDFRDGRGYEQYF

j_call: TRBJ1-1
v_call: TRBV11-2
cdr3_aa: CASSFTNRGVGTEAFF

j_call: TRBJ2-2
v_call: TRBV30
cdr3_aa: CAWSSGLTGELFF

j_call: TRBJ2-2
v_call: TRBV28
cdr3_aa: CASSLIRGSTSTGELFF

j_call: TRBJ1-2
v_call: TRBV29-1
cdr3_aa: CSVEEGLDYGYTF

j_call: TRBJ1-2
v_call: TRBV20-1
cdr3_aa: CSAREGYNYGYTF

j_call: TRBJ2-7
v_call: TRBV7-9
cdr3_aa: CASSEQVYEQYF

j_call: TRBJ2-7
v_call: TRBV29-1
cdr3_aa: CSVEGGYEQYF

j_call: TRBJ2-7
v_call: TRBV28
cdr3_aa: CASSFRGVRYEQYF

j_call: TRBJ1-1
v_call: TRBV24-1
cdr3_aa: CATTSDRSNTEAFF

j_call: TRBJ2-1
v_call: TRBV3-1
cdr3_aa: CASSRTKWAVPEQFF

j_call: TRBJ1-6
v_call: TRBV7-8
cdr3_aa: CASNGGQGILTPLHF

j_call: TRBJ2-7
v_call: TRBV6-2/TRBV6-3
cdr3_aa: CASSYEGTHYEQYF

j_call: TRBJ2-7
v_call: TRBV5-1
cdr3_aa: CASSLGTASYEQYF

j_call: TRBJ2-1
v_call: TRBV6-4
cdr3_aa: CASSDRLAGSDEQFF

j_call: TRBJ2-5
v_call: TRBV7-2
cdr3_aa: CASSHRDRETETQYF

j_call: TRBJ2-5
v_call: TRBV6-2/TRBV6-3
cdr3_aa: CASSYSTGSETQYF

j_call: TRBJ1-1
v_call: TRBV7-2
cdr3_aa: CASSFTRTGIGMNTEAFF

j_call: TRBJ1-1
v_call: TRBV29-1
cdr3_aa: CSVEGGTGGRINEAFF

j_call: TRBJ1-4
v_call: TRBV7-3
cdr3_aa: CASRHRNQGINEKLFF

j_call: TRBJ2-7
v_call: TRBV12-3/TRBV12-4
cdr3_aa: CASSLPPPREQYF

j_call: TRBJ1-1
v_call: TRBV7-2
cdr3_aa: CASSLAHPQGARGTEAFF

j_call: TRBJ2-7
v_call: TRBV9
cdr3_aa: CASSVTFAELPYEQYF

j_call: TRBJ1-2
v_call: TRBV28
cdr3_aa: CASRPRTLTTNYGYTF

j_call: TRBJ2-1
v_call: TRBV5-1
cdr3_aa: CASGQGMNNEQFF

j_call: TRBJ1-4
v_call: TRBV7-6
cdr3_aa: CASSLVDSPVEKLFF

j_call: TRBJ2-1
v_call: TRBV14
cdr3_aa: CASSHLDFSYNEQFF

j_call: TRBJ2-7
v_call: TRBV5-1
cdr3_aa: CASSLEDFTDSYEQYF

j_call: TRBJ1-1
v_call: TRBV21-1
cdr3_aa: CASRDKATEAFF

j_call: TRBJ2-1
v_call: TRBV5-1
cdr3_aa: CASGLQGQGSLKTGNEQFF

j_call: TRBJ2-2
v_call: TRBV5-1
cdr3_aa: CASRTAGTGELFF

j_call: TRBJ2-3
v_call: TRBV28
cdr3_aa: CASSFLPGGLDTQYF

j_call: TRBJ1-2
v_call: TRBV12-3/TRBV12-4
cdr3_aa: CASSLEPPGTGSNGYTF

j_call: TRBJ2-3
v_call: TRBV25-1
cdr3_aa: CASSRGRRTDTQYF

j_call: TRBJ2-1
v_call: TRBV28
cdr3_aa: CASSFALAGEQFF

j_call: TRBJ1-1
v_call: TRBV29-1
cdr3_aa: CSVWAQLGAPEAFF

j_call: TRBJ1-1
v_call: TRBV29-1
cdr3_aa: CSVEKGASPGNTEAFF

j_call: TRBJ1-2
v_call: TRBV7-2
cdr3_aa: CASSPNLGDVYGYTF

j_call: TRBJ1-2
v_call: TRBV29-1
cdr3_aa: CSATFGQPRYGYTF

j_call: TRBJ2-1
v_call: TRBV28
cdr3_aa: CASSSSPPTGSYDEQFF

j_call: TRBJ2-7
v_call: TRBV29-1
cdr3_aa: CSVEASAGGNYEQYF

j_call: TRBJ1-6
v_call: TRBV4-3
cdr3_aa: CASSQGSVNSPLHF

j_call: TRBJ1-4
v_call: TRBV7-9
cdr3_aa: CASSTADRVYTNEKLFF

j_call: TRBJ2-1
v_call: TRBV20-1
cdr3_aa: CSARDRLAGVYNEQFF

j_call: TRBJ2-2
v_call: TRBV4-3
cdr3_aa: CASSQYRAGGNTGELFF

j_call: TRBJ1-5
v_call: TRBV7-8
cdr3_aa: CASSLAWTGSKQPQHF